One sample yielded the 27 T cell receptor beta chains listed below, sequenced in a study of OX40 agonist ivuxolimab in advanced cancers. Sequencing was performed with immunoSEQ multiplex PCR; in TCRdb, only in-frame clones are kept and a portion is missing. The sample yields around 63,000 clones, more than 80% seen once. The sample consisted of CD4+ or CD8+ T cells sorted from blood, taken in a trial of the OX40 agonist ivuxolimab. The receptors come from an adult with an advanced solid tumor such as melanoma, head and neck, liver or kidney cancer.

The chain links TRBV18 to TRBJ1-1; a weak D match, TRBD1 (5 bases). Germline values: CDR1 KGHSH, CDR2 LQKENI. This CDR3 is 13 amino acids long. V gave up 2 bases and J gave up 4 bases, with 8 bases separating them. The DNA of the CDR3 is TGTGCCAGCTCACCAGGGACGGGCACTGAAGCTTTCTTT. Translating gives CASSPGTGTEAFF.

V gene TRBV9 combines with J gene TRBJ2-3; no definite D call. The CDR3 runs to 12 residues. The V gene's germline CDR1 is SGDLS and CDR2 YYNGEE. Trimming took off 4 bases at V and 0 bases at J, with 3 bases between the two ends. For the CDR3, the DNA is TGTGCCAGCAGCCTTAGCACAGATACGCAGTATTTT. The encoded protein is CASSLSTDTQYF.

The V call is TRBV9, the J call TRBJ2-3; TRBD2 is a possible D gene (6 bases). Trimming pared 4 bases from V and 1 base from J, leaving 13 bases between. Germline V gene lookup returns CDR1 SGDLS and CDR2 YYNGEE. The CDR3 extends over 15 amino acids. CDR3 amino acids: CASSLPGTRTDTQYF. As DNA, the CDR3 is TGTGCCAGCAGCTTGCCAGGGACTCGCACAGATACGCAGTATTTT.

This clone is medium-sized within its sample. This chain uses TRBV2 with TRBJ2-3; D is possibly TRBD2 (6 bases). From germline, CDR1 is SNHLY and CDR2 FYNNEI. V shed 5 bases and J shed 6 bases, with 18 bases lying between them. CDR3 size: 15 residues. The CDR3 loop is CASSSTEGTRDTQYF. CDR3 nucleotide sequence: TGTGCCAGCAGTTCTACCGAAGGGACTCGGGATACGCAGTATTTT.

The chain links TRBV5-1 to TRBJ2-1; the D gene could be TRBD1 or TRBD2 (5 bases each). V lost 4 bases and J lost 8, with 16 bases in between. The germline CDR1 and CDR2 sequences are SGHRS and YFSETQ. The CDR3 has 14 amino acids. Written as DNA, the CDR3 is TGCGCCAGCAGCCGGGACGGAGGCGAGTATGAGCAGTTCTTC. Its protein is CASSRDGGEYEQFF.

This chain uses TRBV6-4 with TRBJ1-1; D is uncertain. The germline V and J ends were trimmed by 4 bases and 5 bases, with 11 bases remaining between them. CDR1 is MRHNA, CDR2 SNTAGT, per germline. This CDR3 has 13 residues. The DNA of the CDR3 is TGTGCCAGCAGTGCCCGGGTGGGGACTGAAGCTTTCTTT. The encoded protein is CASSARVGTEAFF.

V and J are TRBV5-1 and TRBJ2-6; D remains unclear. Deletions cut 4 bases from V and 4 bases from J, with 9 bases between. The CDR3 consists of 14 residues. Germline V gene sequence: CDR1 SGHRS, CDR2 YFSETQ. CDR3 bases: TGCGCCAGCAGCCCCCCTGGAGGGGCCAACGTCCTGACTTTC. It translates to CASSPPGGANVLTF.

V usage is TRBV7-2 and J usage is TRBJ2-5; 13 bases align to TRBD2. Germline CDR1 reads SGHTA; CDR2 reads FQGNSA. J gave up 5 bases and V 5 bases, and 8 bases lay outside the gene matches. The CDR3 consists of 16 residues. This CDR3 reads CASSRGLAGEGETQYF. CDR3 DNA sequence: TGTGCCAGCAGCCGTGGACTAGCGGGAGAGGGGGAGACCCAGTACTTC.

The chain uses TRBV27 and TRBJ1-5; TRBD1 agrees at 8 bases. This CDR3 region has 14 residues. V shed 5 bases and J 5 bases; nucleotides not matched to a gene: 5. The germline V gene encodes CDR1 MNHEY and CDR2 SMNVEV (reference sequence). The CDR3 here is CASSLQGADQPQHF. The CDR3 coding sequence is TGTGCCAGCAGTCTGCAGGGGGCGGATCAGCCCCAGCATTTT.

The chain links TRBV19 to TRBJ1-5, with D uncertain. The CDR3 sequence is 12 residues long. Trimming shortened V by 5 bases and J by 0 bases, and 2 bases separated the two germline ends. Germline CDR1 reads LNHDA; CDR2 reads SQIVND (reference sequence). CDR3 amino acids: CASSVSNQPQHF. CDR3 bases: TGTGCCAGTAGTGTTAGCAATCAGCCCCAGCATTTT.

This chain connects TRBV28 to TRBJ2-7; TRBD1 is a possible D gene (5 bases). This CDR3 region has 14 residues. The germline V gene has CDR1 MDHEN and CDR2 SYDVKM. V dropped 6 bases and J dropped 1 base, with 13 bases sitting between them. The CDR3 nucleotides read TGTGCCAGCAGAAGTACAGGCGCATCCTACGAGCAGTACTTC. This encodes CASRSTGASYEQYF.

The V gene is TRBV6-5, the J gene TRBJ2-1; D gene unclear. The CDR3 contains 15 residues. Germline CDR1 and CDR2: MNHEY and SVGAGI. The V end was cut by 6 bases, the J end by 0 bases, with 12 bases between. CDR3 residues: CASSPDLSSYNEQFF. The CDR3 nucleotides are TGTGCCAGCAGCCCGGACCTGAGCTCCTACAATGAGCAGTTCTTC.

The chain couples TRBV5-6 to TRBJ2-7; no clear D. V was pared by 0 bases and J by 2 bases, with 12 bases between. CDR3 length: 15 amino acids. CDR1 is SGHDT and CDR2 is YYEEEE in the germline V gene. DNA of the CDR3: TGTGCCAGCAGCTTGGATGGCAGGAAACCCTACGAGCAGTACTTC. This gives the protein CASSLDGRKPYEQYF.

The chain recombines TRBV7-2 with TRBJ2-7; D gene unclear. This CDR3 is 12 amino acids long. Germline CDR1 is SGHTA and CDR2 is FQGNSA. Trimming cost V 7 bases and J 2 bases, with 9 bases left between them. In DNA form, the CDR3 reads TGTGCCAGCACCGTTATACCCTACGAGCAGTACTTC. It is translated as CASTVIPYEQYF.

The V call is TRBV6-7, the J call TRBJ2-4; TRBD1 is a possible D gene (6 bases). TRBV6-7 is given ORF status, its function remaining uncertain. The CDR3 covers 17 residues. Between the trimmed V and J ends, which lost 8 bases and 0 bases, there was a span of 20 bases. The CDR3 sequence: CASSSPAPGQAKNIQYF. The CDR3 nucleotides read TGTGCCAGCTCCTCTCCTGCCCCGGGACAAGCCAAAAACATTCAGTACTTC.

The CDR3 nucleotides read TGTGCCAGCAGCTCGGGACTAGCGGGAGGTACCCAGGGGACCCAGTACTTC. This sequence encodes CASSSGLAGGTQGTQYF. The chain is built from TRBV5-4 and TRBJ2-5, with 15 bases lining up with TRBD2. This CDR3 has 17 residues. V dropped 3 bases and J dropped 7; count of bases not matched to a gene: 10. In germline, CDR1 is SGHNT, CDR2 YYREEE (reference sequence).

This chain uses TRBV7-9 with TRBJ1-4; D call uncertain. The germline V gene encodes CDR1 SEHNR and CDR2 FQNEAQ (reference sequence). Trimming cost V 5 bases and J 7 bases, with 14 bases left between them. The CDR3 has 14 amino acids. The CDR3 DNA reads TGTGCCAGCAGCCCCTGGGCGGGTAGTGAAAAACTGTTTTTT. Its translation: CASSPWAGSEKLFF.

In its sample, this clone was seen once. Other DNA sequences in the sample encode the same CDR3. The chain's CDR3 is CASSPGQGSYEQYF. For the CDR3, the DNA is TGTGCCAGCTCACCCGGACAGGGTTCGTACGAGCAGTACTTC. The rearrangement uses TRBV18 and TRBJ2-7; 8 bases are shared with TRBD1. Germline-derived CDR1 and CDR2 are KGHSH and LQKENI. This CDR3 has 14 amino acids. The V and J ends lost 3 bases and 4 bases, in that order; junction bases with no gene match: 5.

The chain links TRBV2 to TRBJ1-1; D is unclear. Trimming pared 4 bases from V and 5 bases from J, leaving 11 bases between. Germline V gene data show CDR1 as SNHLY and CDR2 as FYNNEI. This CDR3 has 13 residues. The chain's CDR3 is CASSGEVRTEAFF. In DNA, the CDR3 is TGTGCCAGCAGTGGGGAAGTGCGGACTGAAGCTTTCTTT.

This chain links TRBV10-3 with TRBJ1-4, with D perhaps TRBD1 (5 bases). The CDR3 is 18 amino acids. Trimming shortened V by 0 bases and J by 0 bases, and 14 bases separated the two germline ends. Per the germline V gene, CDR1 is ENHRY and CDR2 is SYGVKD. The CDR3 here is CAISESKRGSTTNEKLFF. The CDR3 DNA is TGTGCCATCAGTGAGTCGAAAAGGGGTTCCACAACTAATGAAAAACTGTTTTTT.

The chain has TRBV4-1 and TRBJ2-1, with 8 bases matching TRBD2. V lost 1 base, J lost 10 bases, and 3 bases stayed unmatched. Per the germline V gene, CDR1 is MGHRA and CDR2 is YSYEKL. The CDR3 length is 13 residues. The CDR3 bases are TGCGCCAGCAGCCAAGTCCCGGGAGGGGAGCAGTTCTTC. Protein: CASSQVPGGEQFF.

V usage is TRBV5-1 and J usage is TRBJ2-5; possibly TRBD1 for D (5 bases). Trimming shortened V by 3 bases and J by 5 bases, and 17 bases separated the two germline ends. This CDR3 has 15 residues. Germline CDR1 is SGHRS and CDR2 is YFSETQ. The CDR3 region is CASSSGTRGAETQYF. The CDR3, as DNA: TGCGCCAGCAGCTCAGGAACAAGGGGCGCCGAGACCCAGTACTTC. Full variable domain (missing parts from reference TRBV5-1 and TRBJ2-5): KAGVTQTPRYLIKTRGQQVTLSCSPISGHRSVSWYQQTPGQGLQFLFEYFSETQRNKGNFPGRFSGRQFSNSRSEMNVSTLELGDSALYLCASSSGTRGAETQYFGPGTRLLVL.

This chain links TRBV7-2 with TRBJ2-3; possibly TRBD1 or TRBD2 for D (5 bases each). The CDR3 is 16 amino acids. Deletions cut 0 bases from V and 7 bases from J, with 17 bases between. CDR1 is SGHTA and CDR2 is FQGNSA in the germline V gene. The CDR3 nucleotides are TGTGCCAGCAGCTTAGCTCGGGACGGCAGTAGGAATACGCAGTATTTT. Protein: CASSLARDGSRNTQYF. The full variable domain, its missing parts supplied by reference TRBV7-2 and TRBJ2-3, is GAGVSQSPSNKVTEKGKDVELRCDPISGHTALYWYRQSLGQGLEFLIYFQGNSAPDKSGLPSDRFSAERTGGSVSTLTIQRTQQEDSAVYLCASSLARDGSRNTQYFGPGTRLTVL.

The DNA of the CDR3 is TGTGCCAGCAGCTTAAATAGGGCCTACGAGCAGTACTTC. Translated: CASSLNRAYEQYF. This sequence joins TRBV13 and TRBJ2-7, with D uncertain. The CDR3 totals 13 residues. Trimming pared 2 bases from V and 2 bases from J, leaving 7 bases between. From germline, CDR1 is PRHDT and CDR2 FYEKMQ (reference sequence).

The chain uses TRBV11-2 and TRBJ1-2; D remains unclear. Germline V gene data show CDR1 as SGHAT and CDR2 as FQNNGV. The CDR3 contains 16 residues. Trimming removed 2 bases at V and 0 bases at J, with 13 bases between. The DNA of the CDR3 is TGTGCCAGCAGCTTACACGACACGATTACTAACTATGGCTACACCTTC. Its translation: CASSLHDTITNYGYTF.

V is TRBV5-1 and J is TRBJ1-2; tentative D call: TRBD1 (5 bases). Between the trimmed V and J ends, which lost 0 bases and 5 bases, there was a span of 14 bases. There are 15 residues in the CDR3. The germline V gene encodes CDR1 SGHRS and CDR2 YFSETQ. CDR3 nucleotides: TGCGCCAGCAGCTTGGAGGATCAGGGCGGATATGGCTACACCTTC. Translating it yields CASSLEDQGGYGYTF.

The V call is TRBV9, the J call TRBJ2-2; 7 nucleotides agree with TRBD1. The CDR3 spans 17 residues. Germline V gene data show CDR1 as SGDLS and CDR2 as YYNGEE. V was pared by 2 bases and J by 0 bases, with 7 bases of the junction left unmatched. The CDR3 is CASSVTRDRANTGELFF. DNA for the CDR3: TGTGCCAGCAGCGTGACCCGGGACAGAGCGAACACCGGGGAGCTGTTTTTT. The entire variable domain, with the rest obtained from reference TRBV9 and TRBJ2-2, is as follows: DSGVTQTPKHLITATGQRVTLRCSPRSGDLSVYWYQQSLDQGLQFLIQYYNGEERAKGNILERFSAQQFPDLHSELNLSSLELGDSALYFCASSVTRDRANTGELFFGEGSRLTVL.